The 7 T cell receptor beta chains given below trace back to one sample, sequenced in a study of blood T cell repertoires in COVID-19. TCRdb's table, derived via immunoSEQ multiplex PCR, lists solely in-frame clones and lacks some. The sample lists some 320,000 clones; around 92% were seen once. The sample comprised PBMCs or T cells enriched from blood (not recorded which). The receptor source for this set is a woman between 45 and 60 years old who had been exposed to COVID-19.

The chain has TRBV3-1 (or the pseudogene TRBV3-2) and TRBJ2-7; no definite D call. This CDR3 has 11 amino acids. CDR1 and CDR2 (germline): LGHDT, YNNKEL (reference sequence). Trimming left V 5 bases short and J 7 bases short, with 9 bases between. DNA of the CDR3: TGTGCCAGCAGCAGAGTCTGGGAGCAGTACTTC. Encoded protein: CASSRVWEQYF.

The chain combines TRBV5-1 with TRBJ1-1; 11 nucleotides agree with TRBD1. Germline lookup yields CDR1 SGHRS and CDR2 YFSETQ. The CDR3 runs to 17 residues. The V segment lost 0 bases and the J segment 2 bases; nucleotides outside the gene matches: 6. The CDR3 loop is CASSLGGQGAHNTEAFF. CDR3 DNA: TGCGCCAGCAGCTTGGGCGGACAGGGGGCGCATAACACTGAAGCTTTCTTT.

The chain couples TRBV5-4 to TRBJ1-6, with 9 bases lining up with TRBD1. The CDR3 sequence is 18 residues long. With 5 bases clipped from V and 0 bases from J, the junction kept 9 bases outside the gene matches. Germline CDR1 is SGHNT and CDR2 is YYREEE (reference sequence). This CDR3 reads CASSSVRGQGSYNSPLHF. The DNA of the CDR3 is TGTGCCAGCAGTTCAGTTAGGGGACAGGGCTCCTATAATTCACCCCTCCACTTT. Filled out from reference TRBV5-4 and TRBJ1-6, the complete variable domain reads ETGVTQSPTHLIKTRGQQVTLRCSSQSGHNTVSWYQQALGQGPQFIFQYYREEENGRGNFPPRFSGLQFPNYSSELNVNALELDDSALYLCASSSVRGQGSYNSPLHFGNGTRLTVT.

V and J are TRBV19 and TRBJ2-4; TRBD1 agrees at 7 bases. CDR1 and CDR2 (germline): LNHDA, SQIVND (reference sequence). V was clipped by 4 bases and J by 8 bases; unmatched bases: 5. This CDR3 contains 13 residues. CDR3 sequence: CASSNRGRDIQYF. Written as DNA, the CDR3 is TGTGCCAGTAGTAACAGGGGAAGGGACATTCAGTACTTC.

The chain has TRBV7-2 and TRBJ2-7; tentative D call: TRBD2 (6 bases). Trimming pared 4 bases from V and 9 bases from J, leaving 19 bases between. In germline, CDR1 is SGHTA, CDR2 FQGNSA. CDR3 length equals 14 residues. The CDR3 spells CASSSPGLGRMQYF. The CDR3 DNA reads TGTGCCAGCAGCTCCCCGGGACTGGGTAGGATGCAGTACTTC.

The chain is built from TRBV21-1 and TRBJ1-1; the DNA was not used to check the table's D call, TRBD1. TRBV21-1 is termed a pseudogene. This CDR3 has 14 amino acids. The CDR3: CASRKKGVNTEAFF. CDR3 in DNA: TGTGCCAGCAGGAAGAAAGGGGTAAACACTGAAGCTTTCTTT.

V is TRBV18 and J is TRBJ2-7, with 11 nucleotides matching TRBD1. From germline, CDR1 is KGHSH and CDR2 LQKENI. Trimming cost V 0 bases and J 4 bases; bases outside gene matches: 2. The CDR3 totals 15 residues. In DNA form, the CDR3 reads TGTGCCAGCTCACCACCGGGACAGGGGGTATACGAGCAGTACTTC. Its protein is CASSPPGQGVYEQYF. The variable domain in full, with the rest retrieved from reference TRBV18 and TRBJ2-7, is NAGVMQNPRHLVRRRGQEARLRCSPMKGHSHVYWYRQLPEEGLKFMVYLQKENIIDESGMPKERFSAEFPKEGPSILRIQQVVRGDSAAYFCASSPPGQGVYEQYFGPGTRLTVT.